This T cell receptor beta chain was observed in a study of blood T cell repertoires in COVID-19. Whole-study context: Acute-phase and convalescent COVID-19 samples originated in the United States, Italy and Spain. PBMCs, B-cell-depleted T cells, or T cells were the source of the cDNA or gDNA that made up the material.

As handled by the study authors: The assay estimated nucleated cells by amplifying reference gene primers. Sequencing was performed with immunoSEQ multiplex PCR; in TCRdb, only in-frame clones are kept and a portion is missing. V, J and clone size reflect that table, while D and trimming were determined from the DNA. Here the sample spans about 87,000 clones, around four fifths being singletons. This CDR3 comprises 14 residues. Germline CDR1 SGHNT, CDR2 YYREEE (reference sequence). Trimming shortened V by 2 bases and J by 5 bases, and 13 bases separated the two germline ends. The receptor was isolated from a woman in her sixties or seventies with acute or convalescent COVID-19. The rearrangement joins TRBV5-4 to TRBJ2-5; D may be TRBD2 (6 bases). The sample was peripheral blood. The DNA for the CDR3 is TGTGCCAGCAGCTTAGCGGGCCCTAGCGAGACCCAGTACTTC. Encoded protein: CASSLAGPSETQYF.